These T cell receptor beta chains were read from a single sample in a study of technical replicates of blood from several donors. TCRdb's copy holds only in-frame clones and misses some; the assay was immunoSEQ multiplex PCR. The table shows tens of thousands of clones, with about 94% occurring only once. Sequenced material: T cells isolated from PBMCs. These receptors originate from a human donor in good health. Each CDR3 is given with its conserved first and last residue. The order of the fields is D gene, J gene, V gene, clone size, CDR3 DNA, CDR3 protein. A D gene is named only where the DNA matches it firmly. Some rows mark clone size as missing; the rest say once, few, many or name a class of expanded clone.

>NA|TRBJ2-3|TRBV6-1|NA
TGTGCCAGCAGTGAAGTTAGGGGCTGGGGAAGCACAGATACGCAGTATTTT
CASSEVRGWGSTDTQYF
>TRBD2|TRBJ2-1|TRBV7-7|once
TGTGCCAGCAGCCCCACTAGCGGGAGGGCCGGTGAGCAGTTCTTC
CASSPTSGRAGEQFF
>TRBD1|TRBJ1-4|TRBV6-1|NA
TGTGCCAGCAGTGTATCCCCGGGACAGGGGAACGAAAAACTGTTTTTT
CASSVSPGQGNEKLFF
>NA|TRBJ1-5|TRBV4-1|NA
TGCGCCATCGTTGAGATGCAGGGGCCCTATAGCAATCAGCCCCAGCATTTT
CAIVEMQGPYSNQPQHF
>TRBD1|TRBJ2-3|TRBV10-3|NA
TGTGCCATCAGTGAGTTAGGACAGGGGGCTACAGATACGCAGTATTTT
CAISELGQGATDTQYF
>TRBD1|TRBJ2-7|TRBV15|NA
TGTGCCACCAGCCGCTCGTTTGGTGGACAGGGGAGAGGCGAGCAGTACTTC
CATSRSFGGQGRGEQYF
>NA|TRBJ2-4|TRBV14|NA
TGTGCCAGCAGCAGGACAGGAGGGAACATTCAGTACTTC
CASSRTGGNIQYF
>TRBD2|TRBJ2-2|TRBV2|NA
TGTGCCAGCAGATCCGGGACTAGGAACTCCGGGGAGCTGTTTTTT
CASRSGTRNSGELFF
>NA|TRBJ1-3|TRBV27|once
TGTGCCAGCTCCAGGACAGCCTCTGGAAACACCATATATTTT
CASSRTASGNTIYF
>NA|TRBJ2-1|TRBV29-1|NA
TGCAGCGTTGAAGATCTTGGGACACACCACAATGAGCAGTTCTTC
CSVEDLGTHHNEQFF
>TRBD1|TRBJ1-1|TRBV5-1|NA
TGCGCCAGCAGCTGGGGCCACAGGGGCCCGGCTATGAACACTGAAGCTTTCTTT
CASSWGHRGPAMNTEAFF
>TRBD2|TRBJ2-1|TRBV10-3|NA
TGTGCTACGGAGGGCGGGAGATCAAATGAGCAGTTCTTC
CATEGGRSNEQFF
>NA|TRBJ1-1|TRBV5-1|NA
TGCGCCAGCAGCTTTTACGACAGCGAGCTTGAAGCTTTCTTT
CASSFYDSELEAFF
>NA|TRBJ2-1|TRBV5-4|NA
TGTGCCAGCAGCACCAGCTACAGTGAGCAGTTCTTC
CASSTSYSEQFF
>NA|TRBJ1-1|TRBV15|NA
TGTGCCACCAGCAGCGACGGGGGGCTGGCCAACACTGAAGCTTTCTTT
CATSSDGGLANTEAFF
>NA|TRBJ2-7|TRBV27|NA
TGTGCCAGCAGTTCACGGGATAATAACTACGAGCAGTACTTC
CASSSRDNNYEQYF
>NA|TRBJ2-3|TRBV4-2|NA
TGTGCCAGCAGCCGAGTAGAGTCCACTAGCACAGATACGCAGTATTTT
CASSRVESTSTDTQYF
>NA|TRBJ2-3|TRBV5-1|NA
TGCGCCAGCAGCTTGTTTATCGGGGGAGGCACAGATACGCAGTATTTT
CASSLFIGGGTDTQYF
>TRBD1|TRBJ1-2|TRBV27|NA
TGTGCCAGCAGCTCACGACAGGGTTTGGACTATGGCTACACCTTC
CASSSRQGLDYGYTF
>TRBD1|TRBJ2-7|TRBV27|NA
TGTGCCAGCGGGACAGGGAGGAGCTCCTACGAGCAGTACTTC
CASGTGRSSYEQYF
>TRBD1|TRBJ2-3|TRBV28|NA
TGTGCCAGCAGCGTACCGGGACAGGGCACAGATACGCAGTATTTT
CASSVPGQGTDTQYF
>NA|TRBJ1-6|TRBV6-5|few
TGTGCCAGCAGTTACACGCCTGGGGGGGAAGGAGGATCCCTCCACTTT
CASSYTPGGEGGSLHF
>TRBD2|TRBJ2-5|TRBV5-1|NA
TGCGCCAGCAGCCCACAGGGCGGGGGGGAGACCCAGTACTTC
CASSPQGGGETQYF
>TRBD1|TRBJ2-1|TRBV7-9|once
TGTGCCAGCAGCGGGGGACAGGGGTTCAATGAGCAGTTCTTC
CASSGGQGFNEQFF
>NA|TRBJ2-7|TRBV10-1|NA
TGCGCCAGCAGTGACCAGCGGAACTTCTACGAGCAGTACTTC
CASSDQRNFYEQYF
>NA|TRBJ1-1|TRBV11-3|NA
TGTGCCAGCTTAGGGGGTTCGGCAGGGACCCCTGAAGCTTTCTTT
CASLGGSAGTPEAFF
>NA|TRBJ2-7|TRBV27|NA
TGTGCCAGCAGTTTATCGTGGACAGTAGTCTCCTACGAGCAGTACTTC
CASSLSWTVVSYEQYF
>NA|TRBJ1-2|TRBV11-3|once
TGTGCCAGCAGCTTAACGGCTCCGGCAGGCTATGGCTACACCTTC
CASSLTAPAGYGYTF
>NA|TRBJ2-1|TRBV5-1|NA
TGCGCCAGCAGCTTGGAAACCCGGGGGAATGAGCAGTTCTTC
CASSLETRGNEQFF
>TRBD1|TRBJ2-5|TRBV19|NA
TGTGCCAGCAGGGGGGAGACCCAGTACTTC
CASRGETQYF
>NA|TRBJ2-1|TRBV7-9|NA
TGTGCCAGCAGCTTAGCCTACAGGGTAGTGCTTGAGCAGTTCTTC
CASSLAYRVVLEQFF
>NA|TRBJ2-4|TRBV6-5|NA
TGTGCCAGCAGTCAATACAGGGTGGACATTCAGTACTTC
CASSQYRVDIQYF
>NA|TRBJ2-4|TRBV28|NA
TGTGCCAGCAGTTTAGCTAGCACCATAGCCAAAAACATTCAGTACTTC
CASSLASTIAKNIQYF
>TRBD1|TRBJ2-7|TRBV6-1|NA
TGTGCCTCGGGACAGACCTACGAGCAGTACTTC
CASGQTYEQYF
>TRBD2|TRBJ2-7|TRBV7-8|NA
TGTGCCAGCAGCCCCCTGGGAGGGAACCCCTACGAGCAGTACTTC
CASSPLGGNPYEQYF
>TRBD2|TRBJ2-3|TRBV27|NA
TGTGCCAGCAGTCTAGCGGCTAGCACAGATACGCAGTATTTT
CASSLAASTDTQYF